This T cell receptor (beta chain) is drawn from a study of STAT5B mutations in CD4+ large granular lymphocyte leukemia. The ends were cut back, 2 bases at V and 0 bases at J, with 7 bases in the middle. CDR1 is MNHEY, CDR2 SVGAGI, per germline. CDR3 length equals 14 residues. Study outcomes and limitations: Compared with healthy controls (2/35), patient top clones favored TRBV06 (8/27).

About this clone itself: The antigen remains undetermined.

Measured with immunoSEQ multiplex PCR; TCRdb has only the in-frame clones, and not every one. The profile shows 31,000 or so clones, roughly three quarters of them singletons. The receptor's source is a human donor in good health. The chain carries TRBV6-5 and TRBJ1-1; D perhaps matches TRBD1 (5 bases). Material for sequencing was CD4+ T cells from blood buffy coats. CDR3 DNA: TGTGCCAGCAGTTACCAGGGCCTGAACACTGAAGCTTTCTTT. This translates into CASSYQGLNTEAFF.